This TCR beta chain was sequenced in a study of cytomegalovirus exposure and HLA in healthy donors. Amplification used 60 Vbeta primers and 13 Jbeta primers. TCRdb keeps only in-frame clones here, not all; method: immunoSEQ multiplex PCR. The table lists fewer than 45,000 clones. Study outcomes and limitations: The classifier reportedly diagnosed cytomegalovirus status with high sensitivity and specificity. In a later analysis, TCR beta V- and J-gene trimming was associated with a missense DCLRE1C variant. The study recorded 160 or so TCR beta chains that were cytomegalovirus-associated. The productive fraction for most TCR beta V segments was about 87% or about 30% in an earlier analysis.

As regards this clone: Its antigen is not identified.

CDR1 and CDR2 (germline): SGHDN, FVKESK. The length of the CDR3 is 15 residues. V was cut by 1 base and J by 3 bases, with 9 bases left in between. The chain joins TRBV14 to TRBJ2-2; D gene ambiguous. Input material: PBMCs. This TCR derives from a woman in her twenties or thirties in good health and CMV-seronegative. The CDR3 loop is CASSQVVGHTGELFF. CDR3 coding DNA: TGTGCCAGCAGCCAAGTGGTGGGCCACACCGGGGAGCTGTTTTTT.